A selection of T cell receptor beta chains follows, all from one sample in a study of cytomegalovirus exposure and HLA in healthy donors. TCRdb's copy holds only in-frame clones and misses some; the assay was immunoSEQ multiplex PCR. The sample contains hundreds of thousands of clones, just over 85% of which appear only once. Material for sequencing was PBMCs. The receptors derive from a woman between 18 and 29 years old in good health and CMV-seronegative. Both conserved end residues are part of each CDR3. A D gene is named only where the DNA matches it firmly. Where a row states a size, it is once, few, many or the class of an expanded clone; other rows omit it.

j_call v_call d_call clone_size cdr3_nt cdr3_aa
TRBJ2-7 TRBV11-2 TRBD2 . TGTGCTAGGGACTACTTCTCCTACGAGCAGTACTTC CARDYFSYEQYF
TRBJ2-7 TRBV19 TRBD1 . TGTGCCAGTAGTCAAAACCCCGGGACAGGGAGTCGCGACGAGCAGTACTTC CASSQNPGTGSRDEQYF
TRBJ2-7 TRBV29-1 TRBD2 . TGCAGCGCACTGCTTAGCGGGATTTACGAGCAGTACTTC CSALLSGIYEQYF
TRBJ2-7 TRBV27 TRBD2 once TGTGCCAGCAGTTTATCCGGGACTAGGTCCTACGAGCAGTACTTC CASSLSGTRSYEQYF
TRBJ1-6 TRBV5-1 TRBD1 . TGCGCCAGCAGCGAGGGACAGGCTGGTTCACCCCTCCACTTT CASSEGQAGSPLHF
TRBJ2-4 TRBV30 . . TGTGCCTGGAGTGGTGGGACTTTAGCCAAAAACATTCAGTACTTC CAWSGGTLAKNIQYF
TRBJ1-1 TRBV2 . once TGTGCCAGCAGTGAAGGCAGGGGGAACACTGAAGCTTTCTTT CASSEGRGNTEAFF
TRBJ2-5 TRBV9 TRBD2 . TGTGCCAGCAGCGTAGGGGGAGCGGGAGAGTCAGAGACCCAGTACTTC CASSVGGAGESETQYF
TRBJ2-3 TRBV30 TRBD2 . TGTGCCTGGAGTCGACTAGCGGGGGCCACAACAGATACGCAGTATTTT CAWSRLAGATTDTQYF
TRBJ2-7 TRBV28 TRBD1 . TGTGCCAGCAGTCGGGGACAGGGCGGCTACGAGCAGTACTTC CASSRGQGGYEQYF
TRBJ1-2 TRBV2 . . TGTGCCAGCAGTGGCCATCCTACTAACTATGGCTACACCTTC CASSGHPTNYGYTF
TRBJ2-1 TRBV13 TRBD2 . TGTGCCAGCAGCCAGCGTCTAGCGGTTAGCTCCTACAATGAGCAGTTCTTC CASSQRLAVSSYNEQFF
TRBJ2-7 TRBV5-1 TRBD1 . TGCGCCAGCAGCATACCGGGACAGGACTACGAGCAGTACTTC CASSIPGQDYEQYF
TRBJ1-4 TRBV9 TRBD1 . TGTGCCAGCAGCGTAGCCGCGGACAGGGCCAGAAAACTGTTTTTT CASSVAADRARKLFF
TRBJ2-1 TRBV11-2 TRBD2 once TGTGCCAGCAGCCTCTTGAGTGTAGCGGGACCGAATGAGCAGTTCTTC CASSLLSVAGPNEQFF
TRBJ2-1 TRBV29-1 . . TGCAGCGTTGAAGATCTAAGTCCAGGCCAGTTCTTC CSVEDLSPGQFF
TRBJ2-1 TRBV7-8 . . TGTGCCAGCAGGCAAACCCGGGAGCCTGAGCAGTTCTTC CASRQTREPEQFF
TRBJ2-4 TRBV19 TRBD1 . TGTGCCAGTAGCTCCTTCCGACAGGGGACGGCCAAAAACATTCAGTACTTC CASSSFRQGTAKNIQYF
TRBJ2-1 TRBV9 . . TGTGCCAGCAGCGTAGCCCTAGGCGACTACAATGAGCAGTTCTTC CASSVALGDYNEQFF
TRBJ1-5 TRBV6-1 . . TGTGCCAGGTACGGGGGGCAGCCCCAGCATTTT CARYGGQPQHF
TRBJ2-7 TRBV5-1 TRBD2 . TGCGCCAGCAGCTTGGTAGGGAGGGCGAGTTGGCAGTACTTC CASSLVGRASWQYF
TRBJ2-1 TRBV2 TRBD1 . TGTGCCAGCTCCCGGGACAGGAGCAACAATGAGCAGTTCTTC CASSRDRSNNEQFF
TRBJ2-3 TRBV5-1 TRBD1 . TGCGCCAGCAGCCGAACAGGGGCGCCGGCAGATACGCAGTATTTT CASSRTGAPADTQYF
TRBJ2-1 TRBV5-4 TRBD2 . TGTGCCAGCAGCTCGCCCCAGCGGGGGGGCCTCAATGAGCAGTTCTTC CASSSPQRGGLNEQFF
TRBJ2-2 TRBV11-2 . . TGTGCCAGCAGCTTAGCTGAGACCGGGGAGCTGTTTTTT CASSLAETGELFF
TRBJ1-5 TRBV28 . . TGTGCCAGCAGCTCGGGCGGGAGCAATCAGCCCCAGCATTTT CASSSGGSNQPQHF